This T cell receptor (beta chain) was profiled in a study of siplizumab effects on memory and regulatory T cells. Method: immunoSEQ multiplex PCR; TCRdb's copy keeps in-frame clones and lacks some. Among fewer than 110,000 clones listed, about 90% were seen once. Points on this clone: Its specificity is not known.

Study results and limitations: Siplizumab produced a significant drop in alloreactive sequences attributable to unstimulated CD4+ memory cells. The authors mapped only a minor fraction of alloreactive clones to unstimulated subsets. It seemed that naive T cells were more diverse than memory cells and were major contributors to the alloresponse.

Germline V gene sequence: CDR1 KGHSH, CDR2 LQKENI. There are 13 residues in the CDR3. Trimming pared 3 bases from V and 8 bases from J, leaving 13 bases between. The rearrangement joins TRBV18 to TRBJ1-2, with D maybe TRBD1 (5 bases). The specimen was non-Treg CD4+ T cells sorted from blood. This receptor was obtained from a human donor in good health. This CDR3 is CASSPGQGEGYTF. CDR3 DNA: TGTGCCAGCTCACCTGGGCAGGGAGAGGGCTACACCTTC.